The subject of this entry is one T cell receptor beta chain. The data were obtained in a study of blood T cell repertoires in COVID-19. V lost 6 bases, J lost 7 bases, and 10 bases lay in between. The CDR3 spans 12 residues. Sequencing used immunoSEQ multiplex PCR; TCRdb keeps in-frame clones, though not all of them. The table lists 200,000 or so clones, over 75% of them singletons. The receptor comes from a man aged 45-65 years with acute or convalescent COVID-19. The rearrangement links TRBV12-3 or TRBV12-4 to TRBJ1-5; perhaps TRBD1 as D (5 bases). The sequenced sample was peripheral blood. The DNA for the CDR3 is TGTGCCAGCAGGGGAGGGGAGCAGCCCCAGCATTTT. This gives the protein CASRGGEQPQHF.